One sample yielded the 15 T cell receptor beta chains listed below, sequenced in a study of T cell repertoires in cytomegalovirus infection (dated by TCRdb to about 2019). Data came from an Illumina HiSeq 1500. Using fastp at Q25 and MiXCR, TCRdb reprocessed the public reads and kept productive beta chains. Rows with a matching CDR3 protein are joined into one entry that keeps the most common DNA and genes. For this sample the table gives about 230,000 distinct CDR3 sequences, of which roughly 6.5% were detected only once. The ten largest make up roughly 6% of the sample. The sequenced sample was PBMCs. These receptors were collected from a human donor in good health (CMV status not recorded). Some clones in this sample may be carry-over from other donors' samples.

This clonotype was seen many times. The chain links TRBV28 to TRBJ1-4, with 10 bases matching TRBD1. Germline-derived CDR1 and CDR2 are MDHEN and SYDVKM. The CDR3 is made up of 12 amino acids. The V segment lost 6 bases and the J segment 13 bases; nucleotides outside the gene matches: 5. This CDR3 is CASSRGQGRLFF. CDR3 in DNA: TGTGCCAGCAGCCGGGGACAGGGGCGACTGTTTTTT.

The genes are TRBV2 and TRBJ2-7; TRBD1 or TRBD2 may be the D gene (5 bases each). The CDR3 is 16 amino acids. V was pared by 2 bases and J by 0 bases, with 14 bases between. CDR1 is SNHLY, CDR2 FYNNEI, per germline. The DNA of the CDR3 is TGTGCCAGCAGTGAACGCATCGGGGCTTCCTCCTACGAGCAGTACTTC. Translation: CASSERIGASSYEQYF.

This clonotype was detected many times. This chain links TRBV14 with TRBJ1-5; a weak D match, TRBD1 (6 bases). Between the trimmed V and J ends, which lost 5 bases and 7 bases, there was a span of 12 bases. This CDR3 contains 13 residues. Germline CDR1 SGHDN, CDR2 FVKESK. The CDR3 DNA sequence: TGTGCCAGCAGCGCAGGGGTACGACAGCCCCAGCATTTT. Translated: CASSAGVRQPQHF.

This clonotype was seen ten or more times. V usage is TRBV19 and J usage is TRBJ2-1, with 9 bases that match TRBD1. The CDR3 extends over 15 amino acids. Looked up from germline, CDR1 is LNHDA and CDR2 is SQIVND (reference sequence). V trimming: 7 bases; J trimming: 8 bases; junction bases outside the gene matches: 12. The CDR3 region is CASTVQGARFDEQFF. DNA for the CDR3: TGTGCCAGTACCGTACAGGGGGCGCGTTTTGATGAGCAGTTCTTC. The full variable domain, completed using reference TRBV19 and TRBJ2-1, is DGGITQSPKYLFRKEGQNVTLSCEQNLNHDAMYWYRQDPGQGLRLIYYSQIVNDFQKGDIAEGYSVSREKKESFPLTVTSAQKNPTAFYLCASTVQGARFDEQFFGPGTRLTVL.

CDR3 residues: CAWSGRQGPEAFF. DNA for the CDR3: TGTGCCTGGAGTGGACGACAGGGTCCTGAAGCTTTCTTT. The rearrangement uses TRBV30 and TRBJ1-1; 7 bases agree with TRBD1. V dropped 1 base and J dropped 6; count of bases not matched to a gene: 5. This CDR3 is 13 amino acids long. The germline CDR1 and CDR2 sequences are GTSNPN and SVGIG (reference sequence).

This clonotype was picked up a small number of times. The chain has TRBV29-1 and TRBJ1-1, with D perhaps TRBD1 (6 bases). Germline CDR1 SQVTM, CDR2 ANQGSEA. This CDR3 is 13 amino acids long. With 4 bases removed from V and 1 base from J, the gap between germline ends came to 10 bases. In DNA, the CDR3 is TGCAGCGTTGGGGGACATTCGAACACTGAAGCTTTCTTT. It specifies CSVGGHSNTEAFF.

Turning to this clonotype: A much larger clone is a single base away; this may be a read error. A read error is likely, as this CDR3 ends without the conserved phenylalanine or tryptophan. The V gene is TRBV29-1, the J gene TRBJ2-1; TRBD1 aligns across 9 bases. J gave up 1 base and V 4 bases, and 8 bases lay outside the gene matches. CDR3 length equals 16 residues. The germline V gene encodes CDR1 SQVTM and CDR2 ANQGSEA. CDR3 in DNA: TGCAGCGTTGTAGAACAGGGGGCAGGATCCTACAATGAGCAGTTCTTA. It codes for CSVVEQGAGSYNEQFL.

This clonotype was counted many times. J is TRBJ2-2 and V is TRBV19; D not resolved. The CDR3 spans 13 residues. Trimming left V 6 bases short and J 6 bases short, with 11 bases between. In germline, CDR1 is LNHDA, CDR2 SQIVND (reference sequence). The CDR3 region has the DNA TGTGCCAGTAGCCCCGCATGGGCCGGGGAGCTGTTTTTT. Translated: CASSPAWAGELFF.

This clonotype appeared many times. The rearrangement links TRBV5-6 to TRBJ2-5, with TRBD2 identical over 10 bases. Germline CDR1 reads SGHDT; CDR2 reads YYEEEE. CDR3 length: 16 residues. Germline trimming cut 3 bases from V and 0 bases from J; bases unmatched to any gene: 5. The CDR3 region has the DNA TGTGCCAGCAGCTCCCCCCTAGCGGGGGACCAAGAGACCCAGTACTTC. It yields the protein CASSSPLAGDQETQYF.

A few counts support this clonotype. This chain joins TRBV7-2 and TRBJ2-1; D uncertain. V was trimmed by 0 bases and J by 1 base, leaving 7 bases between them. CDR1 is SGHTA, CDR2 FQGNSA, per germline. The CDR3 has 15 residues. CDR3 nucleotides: TGTGCCAGCAGCTTAGCCCTAGAGTCCTACAATGAGCAGTTCTTC. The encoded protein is CASSLALESYNEQFF.

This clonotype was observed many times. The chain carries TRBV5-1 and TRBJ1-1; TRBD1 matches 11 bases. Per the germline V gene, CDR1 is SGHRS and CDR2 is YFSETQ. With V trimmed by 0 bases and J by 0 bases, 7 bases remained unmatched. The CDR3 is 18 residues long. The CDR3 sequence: CASSLGVRTGGMNTEAFF. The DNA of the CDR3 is TGCGCCAGCAGCTTGGGAGTCCGGACAGGGGGCATGAACACTGAAGCTTTCTTT.

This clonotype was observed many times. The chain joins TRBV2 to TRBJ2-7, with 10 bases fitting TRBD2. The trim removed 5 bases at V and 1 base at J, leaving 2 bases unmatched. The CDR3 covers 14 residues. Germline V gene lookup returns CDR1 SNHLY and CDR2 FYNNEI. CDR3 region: CASSPGLASYEQYF. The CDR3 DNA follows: TGTGCCAGCAGTCCGGGACTAGCGTCCTACGAGCAGTACTTC.

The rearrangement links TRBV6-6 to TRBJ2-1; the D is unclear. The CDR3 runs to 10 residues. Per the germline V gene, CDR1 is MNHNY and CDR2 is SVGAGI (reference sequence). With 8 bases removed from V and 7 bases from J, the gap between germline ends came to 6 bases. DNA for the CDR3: TGTGCCAGCGAAGGGAATGAGCAGTTCTTC. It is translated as CASEGNEQFF.

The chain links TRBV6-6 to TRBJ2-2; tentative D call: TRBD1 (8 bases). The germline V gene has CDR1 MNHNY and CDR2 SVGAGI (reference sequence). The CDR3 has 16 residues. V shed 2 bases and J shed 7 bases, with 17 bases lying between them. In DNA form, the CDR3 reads TGTGCCAGCAGTTACCGCAGACAGGGGAGGGGCGGGGAGCTGTTTTTT. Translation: CASSYRRQGRGGELFF.

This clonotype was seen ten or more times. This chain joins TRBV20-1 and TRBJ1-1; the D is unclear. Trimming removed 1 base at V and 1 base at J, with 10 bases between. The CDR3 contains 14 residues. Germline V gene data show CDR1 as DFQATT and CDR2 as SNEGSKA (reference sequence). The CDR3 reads CSARVLETNTEAFF. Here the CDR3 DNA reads TGCAGTGCTAGAGTGTTGGAGACGAACACTGAAGCTTTCTTT.